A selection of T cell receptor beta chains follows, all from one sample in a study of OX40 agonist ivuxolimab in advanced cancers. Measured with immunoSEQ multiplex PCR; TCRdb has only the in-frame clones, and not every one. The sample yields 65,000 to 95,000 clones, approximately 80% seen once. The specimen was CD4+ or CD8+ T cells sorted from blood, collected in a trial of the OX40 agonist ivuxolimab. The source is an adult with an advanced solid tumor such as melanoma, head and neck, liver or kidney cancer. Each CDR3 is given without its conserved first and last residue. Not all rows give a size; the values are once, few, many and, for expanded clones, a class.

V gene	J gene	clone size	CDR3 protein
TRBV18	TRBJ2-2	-	ASSPTGGTGELF
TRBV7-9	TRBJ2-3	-	ASSLGSGGPGGTQY
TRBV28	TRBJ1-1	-	ASVWGTEAF
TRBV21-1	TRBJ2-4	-	ASTAKLASNLTIQY
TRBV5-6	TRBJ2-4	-	ASSSTSGGLAKNIQY
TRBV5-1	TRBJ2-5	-	ASSQLTGGTQETQY
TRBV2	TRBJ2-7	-	ASSVFGPQTSYEQY
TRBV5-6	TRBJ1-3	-	ASSLTGAGNTIY
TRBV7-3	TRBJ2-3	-	ASSQGGGTDTQY
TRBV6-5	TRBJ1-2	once	ASSYDRLGDYGYT
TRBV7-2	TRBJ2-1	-	ASSPTAGEQF
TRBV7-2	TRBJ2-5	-	ASSRGQGETQY
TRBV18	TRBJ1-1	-	ASSRLGDSEAF
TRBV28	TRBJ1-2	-	ASSLIRSGRGAYGYT
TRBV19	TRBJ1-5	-	ASSIVGNQPQH
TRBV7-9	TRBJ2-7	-	ASSPISDEQY
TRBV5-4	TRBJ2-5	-	ASRSRDRGTQY
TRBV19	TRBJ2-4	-	ASSMGQNLAKNIQY
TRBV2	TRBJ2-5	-	ASSEWRGAGKTQY
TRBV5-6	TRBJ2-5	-	ASNEGPGQGAQRQETQY
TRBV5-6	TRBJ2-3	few	ASSLRAPGDTQY
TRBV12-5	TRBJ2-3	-	ASGLALAGSPDTQY
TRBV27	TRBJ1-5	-	ASSFTAATNQPQH
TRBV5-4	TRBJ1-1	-	ASSLVGGLGNTEAF
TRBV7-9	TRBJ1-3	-	ASSPGGGSGNTIY
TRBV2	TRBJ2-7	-	ASRPNRGGGHEQY
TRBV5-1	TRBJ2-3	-	ASSTVTSGGGTDTQY
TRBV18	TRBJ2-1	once	ASSPPPIADEQF
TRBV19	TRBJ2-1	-	ASSIGQGAYNEQF
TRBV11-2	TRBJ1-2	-	ASSSYVRASGGYYT
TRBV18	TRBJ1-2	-	ASSPAARGDGYT
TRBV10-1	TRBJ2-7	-	ASSGEPAGRAFWGYEQY
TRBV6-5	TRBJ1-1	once	ASSYSTPVDTEAF
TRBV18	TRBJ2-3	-	ASSPPTPDTQY
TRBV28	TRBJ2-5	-	ASSKMSPQGAEETQY
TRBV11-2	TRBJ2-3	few	ASSLWEDTQY